Described below is a single TCR beta chain sequence and its context. Its antigen is not identified. This entry belongs to a study of CD8 T cells in ankylosing spondylitis. Study outcomes and limitations: Blood of patients with ankylosing spondylitis appeared to be characterized by a TCR beta motif of eight highly homologous variants. The authors found the disease-linked clones to be CD8+ and relatively rare in peripheral blood. Past research had described some motif variants in reactive arthritis synovial fluid and blood.

V was pared by 7 bases and J by 7 bases, with 20 bases between. This CDR3 has 13 residues. Per the germline V gene, CDR1 is SQVTM and CDR2 is ANQGSEA. Preparation of TCR beta libraries was done by quantitative 5'-RACE with molecular barcodes. TCRdb reprocessed the 5' RACE reads with MiXCR, giving one entry per CDR3 protein. The data contain 500,000 to 650,000 distinct CDR3 sequences, approximately 5% of them singletons. The chain joins TRBV29-1 to TRBJ2-7; D remains unclear. The sample comprised blood, either unsorted or a sorted T cell fraction (not recorded which). The TCR was taken from a male donor with ankylosing spondylitis. The CDR3 bases are TGCAGCGCCCGCGGCTTGGTCCTCGGGGAGCAGTACTTC. It encodes CSARGLVLGEQYF.